This T cell receptor (beta chain) was observed in a study of T cell repertoires in cytomegalovirus infection. Background on the study: Recently identified HLA-C-restricted CMV epitopes were among the peptides used. An indication of both CMV infection and matching HLA type came from public TCR beta signatures.

One entry per CDR3 protein results from TCRdb running MiXCR on the reads. The sample contains 230,000 or so distinct CDR3 sequences, 35% to 40% of which appear only once. Study-wide results and caveats: Within the response measured ex vivo, HLA-C-restricted CMV-specific TCR beta clonotypes were dominant.

Only a few counts were recorded for this clonotype. The antigen is unknown. The sequence was obtained from a human donor in good health (CMV status not recorded). Some clones in this sample may be carry-over from other donors' samples. This specimen was CD8+ T cells from cultured PBMCs, taken from culture after CMV antigen stimulation.

In DNA form, the CDR3 reads TGTGCCAGCAGCCAAGAGCGATCAGGAGATACCTACGAGCAGTACTTC. Translated, it gives CASSQERSGDTYEQYF. V is TRBV4-2 and J is TRBJ2-7; no firm D call. This CDR3 has 16 residues. Germline loops: CDR1 LGHNA, CDR2 YNFKEQ. Trimming shortened V by 0 bases and J by 2 bases, and 14 bases separated the two germline ends.